The entry below gives a single T cell receptor beta chain sequence along with its context. Under the authors' procedure: Counts of nucleated cells, estimated from reference gene primer amplification, were obtained. Assay used: immunoSEQ multiplex PCR; TCRdb lists only in-frame clones, some missing. Clonal size and the V and J genes are those of that table, whereas D and trimming came from the DNA. The sample contains more than 80,000 clones, around 67% of which appear only once. This entry is derived from a study of blood T cell repertoires in COVID-19. Germline assignment: CDR1 MNHEY and CDR2 SVGEGT. V was trimmed by 2 bases and J by 3 bases, leaving 20 bases between them. This CDR3 has 18 amino acids.

This chain joins TRBV6-2 or TRBV6-3 and TRBJ1-5, with D possibly TRBD1 on 6 matching bases. Sample: peripheral blood. The TCR sequence derives from an older woman in a cohort sampled during active or convalescent COVID-19. This CDR3 is CASSYVPGQTSYNQPQHF. CDR3 nucleotide sequence: TGTGCCAGCAGTTACGTTCCGGGACAAACATCCTACAATCAGCCCCAGCATTTT.